Below, 23 T cell receptor beta chains from the same sample are listed, as sequenced in a study of early T cells in non-severe SARS-CoV-2 infection. TCRdb ran MiXCR on the 5' RACE reads and lists one entry per CDR3 protein. The data contain 100,000 or so distinct CDR3 sequences, 16% of them singletons. Source: whole blood, taken at baseline. These receptors were collected from an adult who was a healthcare worker with PCR-confirmed SARS-CoV-2 infection or an uninfected control (not recorded which).

This chain links TRBV7-9 with TRBJ2-6; unclear D gene. V was trimmed by 4 bases and J by 1 base, leaving 8 bases between them. The CDR3 totals 15 residues. The V gene's germline CDR1 is SEHNR and CDR2 FQNEAQ (reference sequence). CDR3 sequence reads: CASSSSQSGANVLTF. As DNA, the CDR3 is TGTGCCAGCAGCTCTTCCCAGTCTGGGGCCAACGTCCTGACTTTC.

This clonotype appeared once. The rearrangement joins TRBV28 to TRBJ1-4, with D unclear. CDR1 MDHEN and CDR2 SYDVKM come from the germline V gene. V shed 5 bases and J shed 4 bases, with 11 bases lying between them. The CDR3 is 14 residues long. The CDR3 sequence: CASSPQLINEKLFF. The CDR3 DNA sequence: TGTGCCAGCAGTCCTCAGCTAATTAATGAAAAACTGTTTTTT.

The chain joins TRBV11-2 to TRBJ2-3, with a tentative D call TRBD1 (5 bases). Germline V gene data show CDR1 as SGHAT and CDR2 as FQNNGV. The CDR3 is 14 residues long. Trimming cost V 1 base and J 4 bases, with 9 bases left between them. The CDR3 DNA reads TGTGCCAGCAGCTTAGGTGGGGCACCAGATACGCAGTATTTT. Amino acids: CASSLGGAPDTQYF.

The rearrangement links TRBV5-1 to TRBJ2-7, with D possibly being TRBD2 (6 bases). Trimming stripped 3 bases from V and 2 bases from J, with 15 bases between. CDR3 length equals 15 residues. Per the germline V gene, CDR1 is SGHRS and CDR2 is YFSETQ. The CDR3 is CASSSGGTATYEQYF. DNA for the CDR3: TGCGCCAGCAGCTCTGGCGGGACGGCAACCTACGAGCAGTACTTC.

The sample holds a few counts of this clonotype. V and J are TRBV20-1 and TRBJ2-7, with 7 nucleotides matching TRBD2. Germline V lookup: CDR1 DFQATT, CDR2 SNEGSKA (reference sequence). The CDR3 runs 14 residues. The junction had 10 bases not matched to a gene; V was cut back by 4 bases and J by 4 bases. In DNA, the CDR3 is TGCAGTGCTACCCCCCCTAGCGGAGGTTACGAGCAGTACTTC. As protein: CSATPPSGGYEQYF.

This clonotype showed up just a few times. In DNA, the CDR3 is TGCAGTGCGACGGGACTCAGCACAGATACGCAGTATTTT. As protein: CSATGLSTDTQYF. The V call is TRBV20-1, the J call TRBJ2-3, with D perhaps matching TRBD2 (6 bases). V was cut by 6 bases and J by 0 bases, with 10 bases left in between. Germline lookup yields CDR1 DFQATT and CDR2 SNEGSKA (reference sequence). There are 13 residues in the CDR3.

This clonotype turned up a few times. The chain links TRBV28 to TRBJ2-3; D not resolved. V was pared by 10 bases and J by 6 bases, with 8 bases between. CDR1 is MDHEN and CDR2 is SYDVKM in the germline V gene. The CDR3 is 10 residues long. The DNA for the CDR3 is TGTGCCATCCAAGGTGATACGCAGTATTTT. Translated, it gives CAIQGDTQYF.

V usage is TRBV19 and J usage is TRBJ2-1, with D possibly being TRBD2 (5 bases). The CDR3 is 15 amino acids. The ends were cut back, 5 bases at V and 0 bases at J, with 11 bases in the middle. The germline CDR1 and CDR2 sequences are LNHDA and SQIVND (reference sequence). The CDR3 bases are TGTGCCAGTAGTGTAAGGGAGAGCTCCTACAATGAGCAGTTCTTC. It specifies CASSVRESSYNEQFF.

The sample holds one count of this clonotype. This may be a read error, as it is one base from a much larger clone. The chain's CDR3 is CASSLTVNQPQRF. In DNA form, the CDR3 reads TGCGCCAGCAGCTTGACAGTTAATCAGCCCCAGCGTTTT. The chain recombines TRBV5-1 with TRBJ1-5; no definite D call. Germline V CDR1 and CDR2: SGHRS, YFSETQ. The CDR3 contains 13 residues.

The chain carries TRBV7-9 and TRBJ1-5, with D uncertain. Germline CDR1 and CDR2: SEHNR and FQNEAQ (reference sequence). CDR3 length: 12 amino acids. The ends were cut back, 4 bases at V and 6 bases at J, with 7 bases in the middle. CDR3 loop: CASSSQVQPQHF. CDR3 DNA sequence: TGTGCCAGCAGCTCGCAAGTTCAGCCCCAGCATTTT.

The sample holds a few counts of this clonotype. V is TRBV7-6 and J is TRBJ2-1; possibly TRBD2 for D (5 bases). CDR1 and CDR2 (germline): SGHVS, FNYEAQ. The CDR3 has 14 amino acids. Trimming pared 5 bases from V and 8 bases from J, leaving 16 bases between. The CDR3 DNA reads as TGTGCCAGCAGCAGACTCGGGGTGGGCGATGAGCAGTTCTTC. It encodes CASSRLGVGDEQFF.

This clonotype has just a few counts. The chain employs TRBV9 and TRBJ2-6, with D unclear. V lost 0 bases and J 0 bases, leaving 4 bases between the germline ends. The germline CDR1 and CDR2 sequences are SGDLS and YYNGEE. The CDR3 sequence is 15 residues long. The CDR3 is CASSVDSSGANVLTF. DNA of the CDR3: TGTGCCAGCAGCGTAGACAGCTCTGGGGCCAACGTCCTGACTTTC.

This chain joins TRBV3-1 and TRBJ2-7; 9 bases agree with TRBD1. V lost 6 bases, J lost 1 base, and 7 bases stayed unmatched. The CDR3 sequence is 15 residues long. Germline assignment: CDR1 LGHDT and CDR2 YNNKEL (reference sequence). CDR3 region: CASSRGTGPSYEQYF. The CDR3 nucleotides are TGTGCCAGCAGTCGGGGGACAGGGCCGTCCTACGAGCAGTACTTC.

This sequence joins TRBV7-2 and TRBJ2-3; 8 nucleotides agree with TRBD2. CDR1 SGHTA and CDR2 FQGNSA come from the germline V gene. This CDR3 is built from 16 residues. J gave up 3 bases and V 1 base, and 6 bases lay outside the gene matches. CDR3 bases: TGTGCCAGCAGCTTAGGTCTAGCGGGCGCGACAGATACGCAGTATTTT. This sequence encodes CASSLGLAGATDTQYF. Supplemented by reference TRBV7-2 and TRBJ2-3, the full variable domain reads GAGVSQSPSNKVTEKGKDVELRCDPISGHTALYWYRQSLGQGLEFLIYFQGNSAPDKSGLPSDRFSAERTGGSVSTLTIQRTQQEDSAVYLCASSLGLAGATDTQYFGPGTRLTVL.

This clonotype has only a few counts. The V and J genes are TRBV25-1 and TRBJ1-1; unclear D gene. Germline V gene lookup returns CDR1 MGHDK and CDR2 SYGVNS. CDR3 size: 14 residues. Trimming shortened V by 8 bases and J by 3 bases, and 16 bases separated the two germline ends. CDR3 sequence (DNA): TGTGCCAGCTCCGAGGCCGGAAGGTACACTGAAGCTTTCTTT. This sequence encodes CASSEAGRYTEAFF.

This clonotype was counted between two and nine times. The chain couples TRBV12-3 or TRBV12-4 to TRBJ2-7; D may match TRBD1 or TRBD2 (5 bases each). The CDR3 consists of 14 residues. The V gene lost 1 base and the J gene lost 0 bases, with 7 bases spanning the gap. The DNA for the CDR3 is TGTGCCAGCAGTTTAGGGGGGAGCTCCTACGAGCAGTACTTC. This encodes CASSLGGSSYEQYF.

This chain connects TRBV5-1 to TRBJ1-3; unclear D gene. Per the germline V gene, CDR1 is SGHRS and CDR2 is YFSETQ. V dropped 5 bases and J dropped 0 bases, with 6 bases sitting between them. The CDR3 consists of 13 residues. The CDR3 coding sequence is TGCGCCAGCAGGCCCGGCTCTGGAAACACCATATATTTT. It specifies CASRPGSGNTIYF.

Only a few counts were recorded for this clonotype. The rearrangement uses TRBV18 and TRBJ1-1; a possible D gene is TRBD1 (6 bases). The CDR3 loop spans 14 amino acids. In germline, CDR1 is KGHSH, CDR2 LQKENI. V lost 3 bases, J lost 0 bases, and 8 bases lay in between. CDR3 DNA sequence: TGTGCCAGCTCACCCAGGACAGTGAACACTGAAGCTTTCTTT. This sequence encodes CASSPRTVNTEAFF. The full variable domain, completed using reference TRBV18 and TRBJ1-1, is NAGVMQNPRHLVRRRGQEARLRCSPMKGHSHVYWYRQLPEEGLKFMVYLQKENIIDESGMPKERFSAEFPKEGPSILRIQQVVRGDSAAYFCASSPRTVNTEAFFGQGTRLTVV.

V is TRBV13 and J is TRBJ2-7; no definite D call. The CDR3 length is 12 residues. Trimming left V 2 bases short and J 1 base short, with 3 bases between. CDR1 PRHDT and CDR2 FYEKMQ come from the germline V gene (reference sequence). This chain's CDR3 is CASSLRSYEQYF. The CDR3 DNA reads as TGTGCCAGCAGCTTACGGTCCTACGAGCAGTACTTC.

Many counts were recorded for this clonotype. The rearrangement joins TRBV6-2 or TRBV6-3 to TRBJ2-3, with D perhaps matching TRBD2 (6 bases). The CDR3 extends over 13 amino acids. V lost 6 bases, J lost 0 bases, and 7 bases lay in between. Germline values: CDR1 MNHEY, CDR2 SVGEGT. CDR3 nucleotides: TGTGCCAGCAGGGGGACTAGCACAGATACGCAGTATTTT. It translates to CASRGTSTDTQYF.

This clonotype appeared many times. DNA of the CDR3: TGCAGTGCTAGCTTCGAGGGGCGAGGAGATACGCAGTATTTT. Protein sequence: CSASFEGRGDTQYF. This chain links TRBV20-1 with TRBJ2-3, with D possibly being TRBD1 or TRBD2 (5 bases each). Germline V lookup: CDR1 DFQATT, CDR2 SNEGSKA (reference sequence). The CDR3 totals 14 residues. V dropped 3 bases and J dropped 5 bases, with 15 bases sitting between them.

The chain is built from TRBV12-3 or TRBV12-4 and TRBJ2-7; D is unclear. The V gene lost 6 bases and the J gene lost 2 bases, with 14 bases spanning the gap. CDR3 size: 14 residues. CDR3 in amino acids: CASSLKNQAYEQYF. The CDR3 coding sequence is TGTGCCAGCAGCTTAAAGAACCAAGCCTACGAGCAGTACTTC.

Only a few counts were recorded for this clonotype. This chain joins TRBV27 and TRBJ2-4; D is uncertain. Germline-derived CDR1 and CDR2 are MNHEY and SMNVEV (reference sequence). The ends were cut back, 6 bases at V and 3 bases at J, with 21 bases in the middle. The CDR3 spans 17 residues. The DNA for the CDR3 is TGTGCCAGCAGCTTAAGGCGGCCTTACTATGACAAAAACATTCAGTACTTC. Protein product: CASSLRRPYYDKNIQYF.